A single sample gave rise to the 5 T cell receptor beta chains below, sequenced in a study of T-cell reconstitution after alpha-beta-depleted transplantation in children. During its preparation, the TCRbeta library received unique molecular identifiers. TCRdb independently ran MiXCR on the PCR reads; one entry per CDR3 protein. The table records approximately 800,000 distinct CDR3 sequences, roughly 16% of them present only once. The sample in question was PBMCs, mostly from graft donor cells, obtained 360 days after TCRalphabeta/CD19-depleted stem cell transplant. The receptors were sampled from a male patient under 18 who had a stem cell transplant for acute lymphoblastic leukemia, so the T cells may come from the graft donor.

Only a few counts were recorded for this clonotype. CDR3 residues: CASSYFGRNTEAFF. The CDR3 coding sequence is TGTGCCAGCAGTTACTTCGGCCGGAACACTGAAGCTTTCTTT. The chain carries TRBV6-5 and TRBJ1-1; D gene uncertain. Germline CDR1 and CDR2: MNHEY and SVGAGI. This CDR3 comprises 14 residues. Trimming left V 1 base short and J 1 base short, with 7 bases between.

This clonotype has only a few counts. V and J are TRBV4-1 and TRBJ1-1, with D hard to call. Germline V CDR1 and CDR2: MGHRA, YSYEKL. This CDR3 has 14 residues. V was pared by 1 base and J by 4 bases, with 10 bases between. The CDR3 DNA follows: TGCGCCAGCAGCCAAGGGGTGATGAGCACTGAAGCTTTCTTT. Protein product: CASSQGVMSTEAFF.

This clonotype was counted only a few times. V and J are TRBV30 and TRBJ2-3; 8 nucleotides align to TRBD1. Germline V gene lookup returns CDR1 GTSNPN and CDR2 SVGIG (reference sequence). The CDR3 extends over 12 amino acids. Germline trimming cut 7 bases from V and 5 bases from J; bases unmatched to any gene: 5. The CDR3 protein is CASQGAKDTQYF. The CDR3 DNA is TGTGCCTCCCAGGGGGCAAAAGATACGCAGTATTTT.

This clonotype was seen a few times. The gene calls are TRBV15 and TRBJ2-3; D might be TRBD1 (5 bases). The CDR3 is 13 amino acids. The V gene's germline CDR1 is LNHNV and CDR2 YYDKDF (reference sequence). V was trimmed by 5 bases and J by 9 bases, leaving 15 bases between them. CDR3 loop: CATSSQKGVTQYF. In DNA form, the CDR3 reads TGTGCCACCAGCTCGCAAAAAGGGGTAACGCAGTATTTT.

The chain combines TRBV11-3 with TRBJ2-3; the match to TRBD2 covers 10 bases. The CDR3 covers 16 residues. Losses at the gene ends were 4 bases for V and 2 bases for J; bases not matched to a gene: 6. The germline CDR1 and CDR2 sequences are SGHNT and YENEEA. CDR3 region: CASSSSTSGVTDTQYF. The CDR3, as DNA: TGTGCCAGCAGCTCGTCCACTAGCGGGGTCACAGATACGCAGTATTTT.